This record covers a single T cell receptor beta chain. Its antigen is not known. Amplification used 60 Vbeta primers and 13 Jbeta primers. The data were produced by immunoSEQ multiplex PCR, yet TCRdb's version contains in-frame clones alone and is incomplete. The table has roughly 130,000 clones, less than 85% seen once. These data are taken from a study of cytomegalovirus exposure and HLA in healthy donors. Study-wide results and caveats: 16,951 TCR beta sequences were associated with HLA alleles at 0.05 false discovery rate in a later analysis. In a later analysis, most CMV-associated TCR beta chains appeared HLA-restricted. Analysis was carried out at a later point, and it linked a missense DCLRE1C variant to TCR beta V- and J-gene trimming. Apart from CMV serostatus, no immune exposure information was available.

The V gene lost 6 bases and the J gene lost 3 bases, with 8 bases spanning the gap. CDR1 is MDHEN and CDR2 is SYDVKM in the germline V gene. This CDR3 spans 13 amino acids. The chain joins TRBV28 to TRBJ2-2; D is uncertain. The sequenced material came from PBMCs. This TCR was recovered from a woman in her forties or fifties in good health and CMV-seropositive. CDR3 DNA sequence: TGTGCCAGCAGCTTTGGAGACACCGGGGAGCTGTTTTTT. Protein sequence: CASSFGDTGELFF.